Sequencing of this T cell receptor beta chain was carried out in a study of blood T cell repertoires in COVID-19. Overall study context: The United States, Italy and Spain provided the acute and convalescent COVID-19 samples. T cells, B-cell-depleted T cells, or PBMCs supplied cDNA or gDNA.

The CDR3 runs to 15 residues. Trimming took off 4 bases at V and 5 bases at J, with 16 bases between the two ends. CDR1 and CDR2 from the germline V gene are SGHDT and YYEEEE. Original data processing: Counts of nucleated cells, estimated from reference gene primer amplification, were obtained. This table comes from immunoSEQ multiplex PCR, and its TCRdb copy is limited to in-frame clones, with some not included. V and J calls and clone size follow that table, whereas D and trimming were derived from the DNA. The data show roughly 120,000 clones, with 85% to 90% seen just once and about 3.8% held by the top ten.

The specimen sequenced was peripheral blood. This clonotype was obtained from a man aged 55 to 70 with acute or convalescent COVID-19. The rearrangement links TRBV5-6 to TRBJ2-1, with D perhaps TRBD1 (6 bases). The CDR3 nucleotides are TGTGCCAGCAGCCCCGGGACAAGGGCCCACAATGAGCAGTTCTTC. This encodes CASSPGTRAHNEQFF.